What follows are 22 T cell receptor beta chains derived from one specimen sequenced in a study of OX40 agonist ivuxolimab in advanced cancers. The table came from immunoSEQ multiplex PCR; TCRdb's copy has only in-frame clones and leaves some out. Among fewer than 85,000 clones listed, 86% were seen once. The sample here was CD4+ or CD8+ T cells sorted from blood, taken in a trial of the OX40 agonist ivuxolimab. These receptors were collected from an adult with an advanced solid tumor such as melanoma, head and neck, liver or kidney cancer.

There are a few counts of this clone. The genes are TRBV7-2 and TRBJ1-5; 7 nucleotides line up with TRBD1. The length of the CDR3 is 15 residues. Germline V CDR1 and CDR2: SGHTA, FQGNSA. J was trimmed by 6 bases and V by 1 base; bases with no gene match: 6. The CDR3 coding sequence is TGTGCCAGCAGCTTAGGGCGACAGGGTAGTCAGCCCCAGCATTTT. This codes for CASSLGRQGSQPQHF.

The chain carries TRBV5-1 and TRBJ1-1; D might be TRBD1 (5 bases). Trimming stripped 4 bases from V and 5 bases from J, with 24 bases between. Germline CDR1 and CDR2: SGHRS and YFSETQ. The CDR3 consists of 17 residues. The CDR3 nucleotides are TGCGCCAGCAGCCCGGGGGGACTCCAAAACCAAGGGACTGAAGCTTTCTTT. This encodes CASSPGGLQNQGTEAFF.

The V call is TRBV29-1, the J call TRBJ1-1; 8 nucleotides align to TRBD1. The J segment lost 1 base and the V segment lost 2 bases, leaving 9 bases of the junction unmatched. The length of the CDR3 is 16 residues. Germline V gene data show CDR1 as SQVTM and CDR2 as ANQGSEA. The CDR3 here is CSVEFGSGGSNTEAFF. In nucleotides, the CDR3 is TGCAGCGTTGAATTCGGGTCAGGGGGCTCGAACACTGAAGCTTTCTTT. Looking up the rest from reference TRBV29-1 and TRBJ1-1 gives the full variable domain: SAVISQKPSRDICQRGTSLTIQCQVDSQVTMMFWYRQQPGQSLTLIATANQGSEATYESGFVIDKFPISRPNLTFSTLTVSNMSPEDSSIYLCSVEFGSGGSNTEAFFGQGTRLTVV.

The V gene is TRBV7-2, the J gene TRBJ1-1; D is undetermined. Per germline, CDR1 SGHTA and CDR2 FQGNSA. Between the trimmed V and J ends, which lost 5 bases and 1 base, there was a span of 5 bases. This CDR3 has 12 amino acids. CDR3 in amino acids: CASSRWNTEAFF. The CDR3 DNA is TGTGCCAGCAGCCGCTGGAACACTGAAGCTTTCTTT.

V usage is TRBV7-9 and J usage is TRBJ1-1; 7 nucleotides line up with TRBD1. Losses at the gene ends were 4 bases for V and 2 bases for J; bases not matched to a gene: 7. Germline assignment: CDR1 SEHNR and CDR2 FQNEAQ (reference sequence). CDR3 length: 15 amino acids. The CDR3 DNA follows: TGTGCCAGCAGCTCCTCGGGACAGCCTAACACTGAAGCTTTCTTT. It encodes CASSSSGQPNTEAFF.

The chain is built from TRBV5-4 and TRBJ2-2; D remains ambiguous. Germline-derived CDR1 and CDR2 are SGHNT and YYREEE (reference sequence). The length of the CDR3 is 12 residues. Trimming cost V 5 bases and J 7 bases, with 9 bases left between them. CDR3 DNA: TGTGCCAGCAGTCCTGGGCACGGGGAGCTGTTTTTT. This encodes CASSPGHGELFF.

The chain joins TRBV29-1 to TRBJ1-5; D remains ambiguous. The germline CDR1 and CDR2 sequences are SQVTM and ANQGSEA. The CDR3 is made up of 12 amino acids. V was clipped by 7 bases and J by 9 bases, with 16 bases between them. The CDR3 DNA reads TGCAGCGCTGGAACGGACGGTAGGCCCCAGCATTTT. It specifies CSAGTDGRPQHF.

This chain uses TRBV5-4 with TRBJ2-7; D is unresolved. Germline V lookup: CDR1 SGHNT, CDR2 YYREEE (reference sequence). This CDR3 has 13 amino acids. With 4 bases removed from V and 9 bases from J, the gap between germline ends came to 17 bases. The DNA for the CDR3 is TGTGCCAGCAGCGCCACCTCTATCGGTGGGCAGTACTTC. Encoded protein: CASSATSIGGQYF.

V usage is TRBV5-1 and J usage is TRBJ1-4, with D unclear. V was trimmed by 5 bases and J by 0 bases, leaving 11 bases between them. The CDR3 is 15 residues long. Germline loops: CDR1 SGHRS, CDR2 YFSETQ. Written as DNA, the CDR3 is TGCGCCAGCAGACAAGACTCAACAACTAATGAAAAACTGTTTTTT. Protein: CASRQDSTTNEKLFF.

The J gene is TRBJ1-1, the V gene TRBV9; 8 bases align to TRBD1. The CDR3 runs to 14 residues. With V trimmed by 4 bases and J by 11 bases, 13 bases remained unmatched. Per the germline V gene, CDR1 is SGDLS and CDR2 is YYNGEE. The CDR3 reads CASSPGTGGVGAFF. In nucleotides, the CDR3 is TGTGCCAGCAGCCCCGGGACAGGAGGTGTTGGGGCTTTCTTT.

The chain carries TRBV5-1 and TRBJ2-7, with a possible D match to TRBD1 (6 bases). The germline V gene has CDR1 SGHRS and CDR2 YFSETQ. The CDR3 extends over 14 amino acids. Trimming pared 4 bases from V and 5 bases from J, leaving 16 bases between. CDR3 in DNA: TGCGCCAGCAGCGCGAGCCAGGGGTGGCACGAGCAGTACTTC. This encodes CASSASQGWHEQYF.

This clone has only one observation. This chain connects TRBV6-1 to TRBJ1-2; maybe TRBD1 (5 bases). Germline lookup yields CDR1 MNHNS and CDR2 SASEGT. This CDR3 spans 14 amino acids. The V gene lost 5 bases and the J gene lost 1 base, with 11 bases spanning the gap. The CDR3 DNA follows: TGTGCCAGCAGTCTCCGGGACTTTAACTATGGCTACACCTTC. Protein: CASSLRDFNYGYTF.

The chain is built from TRBV27 and TRBJ2-4, with TRBD1 identical over 9 bases. The CDR3 loop spans 14 amino acids. The V and J ends lost 4 bases and 9 bases, in that order; junction bases with no gene match: 7. The germline V gene has CDR1 MNHEY and CDR2 SMNVEV (reference sequence). This CDR3 is CASSSGTGWGIQYF. The CDR3 DNA follows: TGTGCCAGCAGTTCGGGGACAGGGTGGGGCATTCAGTACTTC.

The chain uses TRBV19 and TRBJ2-7; weak D call: TRBD2 (7 bases). Trimming cost V 9 bases and J 2 bases, with 17 bases left between them. The CDR3 has 14 amino acids. Germline V gives CDR1 LNHDA, CDR2 SQIVND (reference sequence). The CDR3: CARSKGGLAYEQYF. Here the CDR3 DNA reads TGTGCCAGATCAAAGGGGGGGTTGGCCTACGAGCAGTACTTC.

The chain couples TRBV27 to TRBJ2-1, with 9 bases identical to TRBD2. This CDR3 has 15 amino acids. With V trimmed by 3 bases and J by 8 bases, 8 bases remained unmatched. Per the germline V gene, CDR1 is MNHEY and CDR2 is SMNVEV (reference sequence). This CDR3 reads CASSFVGGRADEQFF. The CDR3 nucleotides read TGTGCCAGCAGTTTTGTCGGCGGGAGGGCCGATGAGCAGTTCTTC.

This sequence joins TRBV7-2 and TRBJ1-2; TRBD1 is a possible D gene (5 bases). Germline CDR1 is SGHTA and CDR2 is FQGNSA. CDR3 length: 13 amino acids. Trimming cost V 1 base and J 4 bases, with 7 bases left between them. This CDR3 reads CASSLEQAYGYTF. In DNA, the CDR3 is TGTGCCAGCAGCTTAGAACAGGCCTATGGCTACACCTTC.

This chain joins TRBV4-3 and TRBJ2-2; D possibly corresponds to TRBD2 (6 bases). The CDR3 has 14 residues. Per germline, CDR1 LGHNA and CDR2 YSLEER. Between the trimmed V and J ends, which lost 0 bases and 6 bases, there was a span of 8 bases. CDR3 DNA sequence: TGCGCCAGCAGCCAAGATGGAGGGGCCGGGGAGCTGTTTTTT. This codes for CASSQDGGAGELFF.

The rearrangement joins TRBV5-8 to TRBJ2-2; the D is unclear. Trimming pared 4 bases from V and 4 bases from J, leaving 11 bases between. The CDR3 is made up of 14 amino acids. Germline assignment: CDR1 SGHTS and CDR2 YDEGEE. The DNA of the CDR3 is TGTGCCAGCAGCCGCCGGACGGGCACCGGGGAGCTGTTTTTT. This codes for CASSRRTGTGELFF.

The sample holds one count of this clone. One end of the junction is discordant with germline, which a read error may explain. The chain combines TRBV25-1 with TRBJ2-3; possibly TRBD2 for D (5 bases). CDR1 MGHDK and CDR2 SYGVNS come from the germline V gene. This CDR3 has 16 amino acids. CDR3 sequence (DNA): TGTGCCAGCAGTGTAGGATCCGGGATTGGCACAGATGCGCAGTATTTT. Translating gives CASSVGSGIGTDAQYF.

The chain is built from TRBV11-2 and TRBJ2-7, with TRBD1 matching 9 bases. Looked up from germline, CDR1 is SGHAT and CDR2 is FQNNGV. The V and J ends lost 1 base and 1 base, in that order; junction bases with no gene match: 8. The CDR3 totals 17 residues. The CDR3 region is CASSLGPSGTGSYEQYF. The CDR3 DNA sequence: TGTGCCAGCAGCTTAGGGCCCTCCGGGACAGGGTCCTACGAGCAGTACTTC.

The rearrangement links TRBV6-5 to TRBJ2-7; maybe TRBD2 (5 bases). V was cut by 2 bases and J by 3 bases, with 17 bases left in between. The length of the CDR3 is 16 residues. The V gene's germline CDR1 is MNHEY and CDR2 SVGAGI. The chain's CDR3 is CASSYRGPRVGYEQYF. CDR3 in DNA: TGTGCCAGCAGTTACCGCGGGCCCCGGGTGGGCTACGAGCAGTACTTC.

This chain uses TRBV5-6 with TRBJ1-1; D is possibly TRBD1 (6 bases). Germline CDR1 is SGHDT and CDR2 is YYEEEE. The CDR3 has 13 amino acids. V was trimmed by 2 bases and J by 4 bases, leaving 9 bases between them. The CDR3 DNA reads as TGTGCCAGCAGCTTCACAGGGACCACTGAAGCTTTCTTT. As protein: CASSFTGTTEAFF. The full variable domain, its missing parts supplied by reference TRBV5-6 and TRBJ1-1, is DAGVTQSPTHLIKTRGQQVTLRCSPKSGHDTVSWYQQALGQGPQFIFQYYEEEERQRGNFPDRFSGHQFPNYSSELNVNALLLGDSALYLCASSFTGTTEAFFGQGTRLTVV.